Sequencing of this TCR beta chain was carried out in a study of blood T cells in healthy people across ages. In the study overall: In model experiments, template switching was able to capture about one barcoded beta molecule for every two T cells that were present.

Using a J-beta primer mix together with a sample-barcoded 5' primer, a second PCR was run for about 6 to 12 cycles. A tag from a template-switch adaptor with 12 random nucleotides marked each cDNA molecule. At least 3 million CDR3-containing paired-end reads were obtained per sample. MiXCR was run by TCRdb on the 5' RACE reads, yielding one entry per CDR3 protein. The sample includes 850,000 to 1,000,000 distinct CDR3 sequences, about 48% of them seen just once. With 6 bases clipped from V and 7 bases from J, the junction kept 8 bases outside the gene matches. The CDR3 is 13 residues long. Germline V gene lookup returns CDR1 MNHEY and CDR2 SMNVEV (reference sequence).

This chain joins TRBV27 and TRBJ2-5, with 7 bases identical to TRBD2. The sample consisted of blood. The clonotype was recovered from a man aged 30 to 45 in good health. The CDR3: CASREGTGGTQYF. CDR3 nucleotides: TGTGCCAGCAGAGAGGGGACGGGAGGGACCCAGTACTTC.